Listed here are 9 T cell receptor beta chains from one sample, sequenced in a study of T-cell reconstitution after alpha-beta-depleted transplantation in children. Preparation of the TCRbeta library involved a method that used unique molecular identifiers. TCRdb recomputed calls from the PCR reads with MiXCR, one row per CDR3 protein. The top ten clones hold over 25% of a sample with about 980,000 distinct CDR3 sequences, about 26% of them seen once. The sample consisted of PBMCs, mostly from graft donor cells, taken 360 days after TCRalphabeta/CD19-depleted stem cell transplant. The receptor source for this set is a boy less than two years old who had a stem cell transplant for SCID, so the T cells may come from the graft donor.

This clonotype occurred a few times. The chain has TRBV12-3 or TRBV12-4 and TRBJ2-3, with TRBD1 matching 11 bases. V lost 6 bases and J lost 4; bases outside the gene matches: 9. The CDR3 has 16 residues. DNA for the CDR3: TGTGCCAGCAGACTTCCCGGGACAGGGGGACCAGATACGCAGTATTTT. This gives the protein CASRLPGTGGPDTQYF.

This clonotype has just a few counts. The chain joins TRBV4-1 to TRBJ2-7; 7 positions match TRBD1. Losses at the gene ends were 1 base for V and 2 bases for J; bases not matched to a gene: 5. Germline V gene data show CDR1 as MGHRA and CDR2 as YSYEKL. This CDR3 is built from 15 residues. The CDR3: CASSQGEGAPYEQYF. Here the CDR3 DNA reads TGCGCCAGCAGCCAAGGAGAGGGGGCCCCCTACGAGCAGTACTTC.

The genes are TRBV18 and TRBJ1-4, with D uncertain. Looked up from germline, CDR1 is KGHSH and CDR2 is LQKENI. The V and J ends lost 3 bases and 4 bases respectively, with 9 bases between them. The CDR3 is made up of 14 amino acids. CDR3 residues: CASSPERFNEKLFF. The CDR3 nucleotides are TGTGCCAGCTCACCGGAGAGATTTAATGAAAAACTGTTTTTT.

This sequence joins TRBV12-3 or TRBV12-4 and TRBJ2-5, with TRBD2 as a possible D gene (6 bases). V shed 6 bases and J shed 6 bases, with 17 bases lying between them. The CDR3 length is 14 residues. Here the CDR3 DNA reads TGTGCCAGCAGCCCCCTCGGAGGGTTACAGACCCAGTACTTC. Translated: CASSPLGGLQTQYF.

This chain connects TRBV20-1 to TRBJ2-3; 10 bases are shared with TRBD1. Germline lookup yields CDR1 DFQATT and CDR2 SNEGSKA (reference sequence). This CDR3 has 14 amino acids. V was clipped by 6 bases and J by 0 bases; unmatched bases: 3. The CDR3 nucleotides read TGCAGTGCCCAGGACAGGGGGAGCACAGATACGCAGTATTTT. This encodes CSAQDRGSTDTQYF.

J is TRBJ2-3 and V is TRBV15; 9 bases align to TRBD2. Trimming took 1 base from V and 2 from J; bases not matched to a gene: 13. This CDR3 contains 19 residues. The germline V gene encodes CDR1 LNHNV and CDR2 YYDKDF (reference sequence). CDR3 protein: CATSRAGTGWGLATDTQYF. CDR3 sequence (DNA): TGTGCCACCAGCAGAGCGGGGACTGGTTGGGGACTAGCCACAGATACGCAGTATTTT. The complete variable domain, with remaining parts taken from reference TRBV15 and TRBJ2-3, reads DAMVIQNPRYQVTQFGKPVTLSCSQTLNHNVMYWYQQKSSQAPKLLFHYYDKDFNNEADTPDNFQSRRPNTSFCFLDIRSPGLGDTAMYLCATSRAGTGWGLATDTQYFGPGTRLTVL.

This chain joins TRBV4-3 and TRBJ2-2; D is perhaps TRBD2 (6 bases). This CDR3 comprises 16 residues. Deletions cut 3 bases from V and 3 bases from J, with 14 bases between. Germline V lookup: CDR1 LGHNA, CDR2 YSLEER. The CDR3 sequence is CASSHRLDLYTGELFF. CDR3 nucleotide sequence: TGCGCCAGCAGCCACCGACTAGATTTGTACACCGGGGAGCTGTTTTTT.

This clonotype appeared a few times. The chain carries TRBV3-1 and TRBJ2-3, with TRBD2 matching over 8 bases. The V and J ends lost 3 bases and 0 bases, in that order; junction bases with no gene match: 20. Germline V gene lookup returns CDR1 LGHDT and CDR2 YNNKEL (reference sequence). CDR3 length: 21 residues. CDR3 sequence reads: CASSHPYGVSGAPTSTDTQYF. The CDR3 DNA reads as TGTGCCAGCAGCCATCCCTACGGAGTTAGCGGGGCCCCAACGAGCACAGATACGCAGTATTTT.

The CDR3 DNA reads as TGCAGTGCTAGGAACCGGGACTACACCTACAATGAGCAGTTCTTC. Encoded protein: CSARNRDYTYNEQFF. The chain joins TRBV20-1 to TRBJ2-1, with 7 bases lining up with TRBD2. CDR1 and CDR2 (germline): DFQATT, SNEGSKA (reference sequence). Germline trimming cut 3 bases from V and 2 bases from J; bases unmatched to any gene: 7. The CDR3 runs 15 residues.